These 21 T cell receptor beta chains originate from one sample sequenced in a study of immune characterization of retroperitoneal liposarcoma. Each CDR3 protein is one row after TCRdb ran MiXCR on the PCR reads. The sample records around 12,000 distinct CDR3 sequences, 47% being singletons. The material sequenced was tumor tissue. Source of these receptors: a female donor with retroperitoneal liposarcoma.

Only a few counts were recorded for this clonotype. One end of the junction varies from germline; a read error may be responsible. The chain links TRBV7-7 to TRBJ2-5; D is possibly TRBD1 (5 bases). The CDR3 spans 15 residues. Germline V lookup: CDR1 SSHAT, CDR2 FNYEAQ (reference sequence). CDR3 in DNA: TGTGCTAGCAGCCCCGACAGCCTCTCCTACAATGAGCAGTACTTC. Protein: CASSPDSLSYNEQYF.

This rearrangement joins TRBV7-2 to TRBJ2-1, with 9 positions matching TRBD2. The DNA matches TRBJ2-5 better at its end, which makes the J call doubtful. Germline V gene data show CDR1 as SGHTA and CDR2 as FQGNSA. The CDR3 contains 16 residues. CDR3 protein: CASSLESPAGGQTQYF. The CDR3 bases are TGTGCCAGCAGCTTAGAGTCTCCAGCGGGAGGACAGACCCAGTACTTC.

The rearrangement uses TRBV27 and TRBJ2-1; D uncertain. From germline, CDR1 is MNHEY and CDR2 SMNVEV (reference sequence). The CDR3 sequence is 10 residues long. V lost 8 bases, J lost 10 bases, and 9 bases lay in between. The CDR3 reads CASGVQEQFF. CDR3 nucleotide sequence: TGTGCCAGCGGCGTACAGGAGCAGTTCTTC.

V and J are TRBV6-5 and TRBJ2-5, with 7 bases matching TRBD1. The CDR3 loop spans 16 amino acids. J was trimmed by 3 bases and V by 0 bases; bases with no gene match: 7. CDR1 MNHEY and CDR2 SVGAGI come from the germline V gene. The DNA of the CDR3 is TGTGCCAGCAGTTACTCGGTGGGGCAGGGGGAAGAGACCCAGTACTTC. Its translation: CASSYSVGQGEETQYF.

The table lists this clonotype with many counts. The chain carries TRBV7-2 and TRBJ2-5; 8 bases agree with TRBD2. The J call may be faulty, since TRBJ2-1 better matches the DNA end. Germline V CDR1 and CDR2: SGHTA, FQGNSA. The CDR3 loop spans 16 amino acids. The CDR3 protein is CASSMRSSGSLETQFF. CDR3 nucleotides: TGTGCCAGCAGCATGCGCTCGAGCGGGAGTCTAGAGACCCAGTTCTTC.

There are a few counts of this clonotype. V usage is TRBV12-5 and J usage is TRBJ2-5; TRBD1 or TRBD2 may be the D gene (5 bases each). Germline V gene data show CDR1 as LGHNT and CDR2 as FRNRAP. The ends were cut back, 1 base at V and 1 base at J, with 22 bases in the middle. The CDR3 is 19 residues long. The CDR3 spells CASGLALGPANRIQETQYF. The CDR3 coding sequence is TGTGCTAGTGGTTTGGCCCTGGGACCCGCCAATCGCATCCAAGAGACCCAGTACTTC.

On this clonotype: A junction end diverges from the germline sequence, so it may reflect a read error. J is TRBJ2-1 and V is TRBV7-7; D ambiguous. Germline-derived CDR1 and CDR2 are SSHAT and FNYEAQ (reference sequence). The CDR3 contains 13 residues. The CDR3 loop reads CASSSYTDDEQFF. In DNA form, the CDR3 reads TGTGCTAGCAGCTCGTATACCGACGATGAGCAGTTCTTC. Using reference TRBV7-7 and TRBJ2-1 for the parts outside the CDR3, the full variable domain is GAGVSQSPRYKVTKRGQDVTLRCDPISSHATLYWYQQALGQGPEFLTYFNYEAQPDKSGLPSDRFSAERPEGSISTLTIQRTEQRDSAMYRCASSSYTDDEQFFGPGTRLTVL.

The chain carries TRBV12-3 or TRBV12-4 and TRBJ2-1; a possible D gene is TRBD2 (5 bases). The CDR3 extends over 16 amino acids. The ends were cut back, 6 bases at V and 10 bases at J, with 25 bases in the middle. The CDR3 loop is CASSPDSPVGVYEQFF. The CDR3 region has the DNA TGTGCCAGCAGCCCCGATTCGCCGGTCGGGGTTTACGAGCAGTTCTTC.

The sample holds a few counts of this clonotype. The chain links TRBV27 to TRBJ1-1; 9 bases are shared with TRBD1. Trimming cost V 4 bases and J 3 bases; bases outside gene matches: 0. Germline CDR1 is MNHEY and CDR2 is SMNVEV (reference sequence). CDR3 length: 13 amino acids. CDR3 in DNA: TGTGCCAGCAGTTGGACAGGGGACACTGAAGCTTTCTTT. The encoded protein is CASSWTGDTEAFF.

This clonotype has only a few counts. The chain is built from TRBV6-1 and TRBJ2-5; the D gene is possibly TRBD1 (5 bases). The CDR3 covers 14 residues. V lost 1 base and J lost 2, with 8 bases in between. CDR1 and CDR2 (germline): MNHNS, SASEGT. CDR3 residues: CASSEVTGQETQYF. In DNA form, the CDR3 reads TGTGCCAGCAGTGAAGTAACAGGACAAGAGACCCAGTACTTC.

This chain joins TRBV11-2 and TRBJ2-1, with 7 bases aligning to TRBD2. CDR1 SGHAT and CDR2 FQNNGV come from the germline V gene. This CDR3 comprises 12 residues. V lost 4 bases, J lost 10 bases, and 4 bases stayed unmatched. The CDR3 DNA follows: TGTGCCAGCAGCTCTGGGGGGGGGGAGCAGTTCTTC. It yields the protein CASSSGGGEQFF.

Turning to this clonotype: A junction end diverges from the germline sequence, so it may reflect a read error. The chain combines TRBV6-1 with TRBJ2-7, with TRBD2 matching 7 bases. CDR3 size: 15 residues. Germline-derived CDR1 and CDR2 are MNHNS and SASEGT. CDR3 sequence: CASRERLAGAYEQDF. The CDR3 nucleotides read TGTGCCAGCAGGGAACGACTGGCGGGAGCGTACGAGCAGGACTTC.

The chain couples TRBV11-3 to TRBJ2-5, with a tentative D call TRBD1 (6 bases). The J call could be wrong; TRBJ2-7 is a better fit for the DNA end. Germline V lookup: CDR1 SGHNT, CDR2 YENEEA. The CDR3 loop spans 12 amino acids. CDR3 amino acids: CASSQGPYEQYF. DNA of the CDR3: TGTGCCAGCAGCCAGGGGCCCTACGAGCAGTACTTC.

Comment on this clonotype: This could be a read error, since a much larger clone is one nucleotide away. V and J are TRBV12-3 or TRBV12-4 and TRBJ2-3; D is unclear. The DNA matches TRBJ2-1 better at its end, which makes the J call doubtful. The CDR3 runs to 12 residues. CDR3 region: CASSFILQEQFF. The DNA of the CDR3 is TGTGCCAGCAGTTTTATCCTACAAGAGCAGTTCTTC.

In DNA form, the CDR3 reads TGTGCCAGCAGCATGGTGTCCGCCGGGGGGTACAATGAGCAGTTCTTC. This sequence encodes CASSMVSAGGYNEQFF. V usage is TRBV7-6 and J usage is TRBJ2-1, with 7 bases fitting TRBD2. The CDR3 is 16 amino acids. V lost 5 bases, J lost 4 bases, and 11 bases stayed unmatched. Germline CDR1 and CDR2: SGHVS and FNYEAQ.

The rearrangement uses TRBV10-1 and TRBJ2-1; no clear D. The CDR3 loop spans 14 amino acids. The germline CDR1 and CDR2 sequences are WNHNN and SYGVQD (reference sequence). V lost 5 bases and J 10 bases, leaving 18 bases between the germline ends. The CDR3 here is CASSQSVGSDEQFF. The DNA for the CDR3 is TGCGCCAGCAGTCAATCGGTTGGTAGTGACGAGCAGTTCTTC.

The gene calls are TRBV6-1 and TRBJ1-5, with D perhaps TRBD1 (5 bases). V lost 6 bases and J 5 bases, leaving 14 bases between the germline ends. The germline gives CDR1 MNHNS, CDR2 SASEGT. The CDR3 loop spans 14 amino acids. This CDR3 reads CASSRTLRDQPQHF. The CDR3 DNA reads TGTGCCAGCAGCCGGACACTCCGGGATCAGCCCCAGCATTTT.

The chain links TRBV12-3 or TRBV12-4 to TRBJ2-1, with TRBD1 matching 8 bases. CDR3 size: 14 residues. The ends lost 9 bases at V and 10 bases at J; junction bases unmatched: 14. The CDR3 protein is CASGGRQGIREQFF. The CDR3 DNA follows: TGTGCCAGTGGTGGCAGACAGGGGATTCGCGAGCAGTTCTTC.

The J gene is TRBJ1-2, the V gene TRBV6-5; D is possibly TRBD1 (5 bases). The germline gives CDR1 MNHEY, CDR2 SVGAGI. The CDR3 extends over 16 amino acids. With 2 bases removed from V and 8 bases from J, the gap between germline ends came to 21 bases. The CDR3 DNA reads TGTGCCAGCAGTTACGAACGACAGCGGGAAGGAGGGGGCTACACCTTC. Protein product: CASSYERQREGGGYTF.

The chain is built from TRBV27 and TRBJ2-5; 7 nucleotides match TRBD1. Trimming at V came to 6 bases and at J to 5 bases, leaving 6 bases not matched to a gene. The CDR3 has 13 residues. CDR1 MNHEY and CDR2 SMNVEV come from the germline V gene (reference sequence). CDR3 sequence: CASSHRGMETQYF. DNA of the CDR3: TGTGCCAGCAGCCACAGGGGTATGGAGACCCAGTACTTC.

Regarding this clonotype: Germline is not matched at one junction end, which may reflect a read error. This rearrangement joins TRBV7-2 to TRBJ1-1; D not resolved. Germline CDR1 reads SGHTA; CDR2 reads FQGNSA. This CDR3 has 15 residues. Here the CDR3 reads CASSLGSPGSTEAFF. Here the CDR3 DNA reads TGTGCCAGCAGTTTAGGAAGCCCGGGCTCCACTGAAGCTTTCTTT.